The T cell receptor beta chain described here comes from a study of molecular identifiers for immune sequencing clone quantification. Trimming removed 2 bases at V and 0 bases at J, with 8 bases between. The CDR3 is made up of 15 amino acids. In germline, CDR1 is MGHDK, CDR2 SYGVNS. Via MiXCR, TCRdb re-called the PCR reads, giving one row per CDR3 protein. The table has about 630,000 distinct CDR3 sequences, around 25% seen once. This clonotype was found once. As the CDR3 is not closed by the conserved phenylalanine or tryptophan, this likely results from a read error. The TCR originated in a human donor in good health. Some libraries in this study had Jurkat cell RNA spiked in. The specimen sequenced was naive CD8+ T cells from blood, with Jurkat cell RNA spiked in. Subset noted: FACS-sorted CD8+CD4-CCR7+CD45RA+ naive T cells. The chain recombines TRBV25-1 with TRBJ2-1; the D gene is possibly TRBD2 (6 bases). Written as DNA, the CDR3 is TGTGCCAGCAGTGAACACGGGAGCTCCTACAATGAGCAGTTCATC. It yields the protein CASSEHGSSYNEQFI.